The source of this T cell receptor (beta chain) is a study of PD-1 and CTLA-4 blockade in melanoma. Assay used: immunoSEQ multiplex PCR; TCRdb lists only in-frame clones, some missing. In the table there are some 33,000 clones, 88% of which are singletons. The CDR3 is 15 amino acids. V lost 4 bases to trimming and J lost 0 bases, with 10 bases between them. CDR1 is MDHEN, CDR2 SYDVKM, per germline. This clonotype was sampled from a human donor with melanoma. The source material was CD8+ T cells from peripheral blood, sampled from a patient given anti-PD-1 treatment. The rearrangement links TRBV28 to TRBJ1-5; D is unclear. CDR3 nucleotide sequence: TGTGCCAGCAGTTCTCCGACGAATAGCAATCAGCCCCAGCATTTT. Residues: CASSSPTNSNQPQHF.